Shown below are 27 T cell receptor beta chains from a single sample sequenced in a study of cytomegalovirus exposure and HLA in healthy donors. It was with 60 Vbeta and 13 Jbeta primers that the PCR ran. Clones were sequenced by immunoSEQ multiplex PCR, and TCRdb holds only the in-frame ones, with some missing. This sample yields over 150,000 clones, of which around 80% are seen a single time; approximately 2% belongs to the top ten. Sequences were obtained from PBMCs. Receptors originate from a young woman in good health and CMV-seronegative.

V usage is TRBV4-1 and J usage is TRBJ2-3; D call uncertain. V was shortened by 0 bases and J by 0 bases, with 7 bases between the two germline ends. Per the germline V gene, CDR1 is MGHRA and CDR2 is YSYEKL. This CDR3 spans 15 amino acids. Here the CDR3 DNA reads TGCGCCAGCAGCCAAGACTCGAGGAGCACAGATACGCAGTATTTT. This gives the protein CASSQDSRSTDTQYF.

The chain recombines TRBV19 with TRBJ2-1, with a possible D match to TRBD1 (6 bases). The V end was cut by 2 bases, the J end by 5 bases, with 7 bases between. In germline, CDR1 is LNHDA, CDR2 SQIVND (reference sequence). CDR3 length: 13 residues. In DNA form, the CDR3 reads TGTGCCAGTAGTATACAGGGGAACAATGAGCAGTTCTTC. Protein product: CASSIQGNNEQFF.

A word on this clone: Within the sample, other DNA sequences also encode this same CDR3. The V gene is TRBV19, the J gene TRBJ1-5; D is uncertain. Trimming shortened V by 5 bases and J by 4 bases, and 9 bases separated the two germline ends. Germline CDR1 is LNHDA and CDR2 is SQIVND (reference sequence). This CDR3 has 13 residues. Here the CDR3 reads CASSSQVNQPQHF. In nucleotides, the CDR3 is TGTGCCAGTAGTTCCCAGGTTAATCAGCCCCAGCATTTT.

This sequence joins TRBV27 and TRBJ2-3; 7 bases are a match to TRBD2. This CDR3 has 15 amino acids. CDR1 MNHEY and CDR2 SMNVEV come from the germline V gene (reference sequence). V shed 2 bases and J 3 bases; nucleotides not matched to a gene: 5. CDR3 DNA: TGTGCCAGCAGTTTACATACGGGAGGTACAGATACGCAGTATTTT. Amino acids: CASSLHTGGTDTQYF.

The chain combines TRBV7-2 with TRBJ1-1; tentative D call: TRBD1 (6 bases). V was clipped by 5 bases and J by 1 base, with 14 bases between them. This CDR3 has 15 residues. Germline V lookup: CDR1 SGHTA, CDR2 FQGNSA. CDR3 amino acids: CASSQTPGENTEAFF. CDR3 DNA: TGTGCCAGCAGCCAGACCCCAGGGGAGAACACTGAAGCTTTCTTT.

This clone has just a few counts. The chain joins TRBV7-9 to TRBJ1-1; TRBD1 matches at 7 bases. CDR3 length equals 15 residues. V dropped 3 bases and J dropped 1; count of bases not matched to a gene: 5. Looked up from germline, CDR1 is SEHNR and CDR2 is FQNEAQ (reference sequence). CDR3 loop: CASSFENRGNTEAFF. The CDR3 nucleotides are TGTGCCAGCAGCTTCGAAAACAGGGGGAACACTGAAGCTTTCTTT.

The genes are TRBV5-1 and TRBJ2-2; D not resolved. The germline gives CDR1 SGHRS, CDR2 YFSETQ. Trimming cost V 0 bases and J 4 bases, with 7 bases left between them. The CDR3 consists of 14 residues. CDR3 DNA sequence: TGCGCCAGCAGCTTGGGTTCTAGCACCGGGGAGCTGTTTTTT. Translating gives CASSLGSSTGELFF.

The CDR3 spells CASSHRDLSSYNEQFF. The DNA for the CDR3 is TGTGCCAGCAGCCACCGGGACTTAAGCTCCTACAATGAGCAGTTCTTC. V is TRBV5-8 and J is TRBJ2-1; D possibly corresponds to TRBD2 (6 bases). The CDR3 totals 16 residues. Deletions cut 4 bases from V and 0 bases from J, with 14 bases between. CDR1 is SGHTS, CDR2 YDEGEE, per germline.

The chain couples TRBV6-6 to TRBJ2-5, with 11 bases fitting TRBD1. Germline CDR1 reads MNHNY; CDR2 reads SVGAGI (reference sequence). Trimming at V came to 7 bases and at J to 5 bases, leaving 9 bases not matched to a gene. The CDR3 totals 15 residues. DNA for the CDR3: TGTGCCAGCACTCCGGGACAGGGGGGTTTGGAGACCCAGTACTTC. Protein sequence: CASTPGQGGLETQYF.

The rearrangement joins TRBV9 to TRBJ2-3; TRBD2 might be the D (6 bases). The V gene's germline CDR1 is SGDLS and CDR2 YYNGEE. The CDR3 contains 15 residues. With 3 bases removed from V and 0 bases from J, the gap between germline ends came to 11 bases. The CDR3 DNA is TGTGCCAGCAGCGACCAACTAGCCAGCACAGATACGCAGTATTTT. It codes for CASSDQLASTDTQYF.

V gene TRBV19 combines with J gene TRBJ1-2, with D possibly matching TRBD1 (6 bases). The CDR3 sequence is 18 residues long. CDR1 and CDR2 (germline): LNHDA, SQIVND (reference sequence). The V end was cut by 0 bases, the J end by 4 bases, with 21 bases between. The CDR3 DNA sequence: TGTGCCAGTAGTATAGATTCATCTCCAGGGGCTTTCCCCTATGGCTACACCTTC. It codes for CASSIDSSPGAFPYGYTF.

This sequence joins TRBV7-3 and TRBJ1-1, with D uncertain. V gave up 1 base and J gave up 0 bases, with 9 bases separating them. CDR1 and CDR2 from the germline V gene are SGHTA and FQGTGA. The CDR3 totals 15 residues. The CDR3 sequence is CASSLNVAVNTEAFF. CDR3 DNA sequence: TGTGCCAGCAGCTTAAATGTGGCGGTGAACACTGAAGCTTTCTTT.

V usage is TRBV18 and J usage is TRBJ2-7, with D perhaps matching TRBD1 (5 bases). V shed 1 base and J shed 5 bases, with 6 bases lying between them. CDR3 length: 12 amino acids. From germline, CDR1 is KGHSH and CDR2 LQKENI. In DNA form, the CDR3 reads TGTGCCAGCTCACCACAAGGGGACGAGCAGTACTTC. It encodes CASSPQGDEQYF. Combining the CDR3 with reference TRBV18 and TRBJ2-7 gives the whole variable domain NAGVMQNPRHLVRRRGQEARLRCSPMKGHSHVYWYRQLPEEGLKFMVYLQKENIIDESGMPKERFSAEFPKEGPSILRIQQVVRGDSAAYFCASSPQGDEQYFGPGTRLTVT.

This chain connects TRBV4-3 to TRBJ2-7; 10 positions agree with TRBD1. From germline, CDR1 is LGHNA and CDR2 YSLEER. The CDR3 extends over 14 amino acids. After removal of 1 base from V and 5 bases from J, the junction contained 2 bases not matched to a gene. The CDR3 sequence: CASSQGTGGNEQYF. DNA of the CDR3: TGCGCCAGCAGCCAAGGGACAGGGGGTAACGAGCAGTACTTC.

Points on this clone: Since no conserved phenylalanine or tryptophan closes the CDR3, a read error is the likely cause. The limits of the CDR3 on the DNA are not certain, so only TCRdb's listed CDR3 is given. This chain links TRBV6-5 with TRBJ1-2; no DNA check was done on the table's D call, TRBD1. The CDR3 is 11 amino acids in total, end residues counted. CDR1 and CDR2 (germline): MNHEY, SVGAGI. CDR3 loop: CASSESRQIVG.

This rearrangement joins TRBV6-5 to TRBJ2-1; D uncertain. With 8 bases removed from V and 5 bases from J, the gap between germline ends came to 7 bases. This CDR3 is built from 11 residues. From germline, CDR1 is MNHEY and CDR2 SVGAGI. CDR3 sequence reads: CASQNNNEQFF. CDR3 DNA: TGTGCCAGCCAAAACAACAATGAGCAGTTCTTC.

The J gene is TRBJ2-7, the V gene TRBV6-5; 14 nucleotides match TRBD2. V shed 5 bases and J 11 bases; nucleotides not matched to a gene: 5. Germline CDR1 and CDR2: MNHEY and SVGAGI. The CDR3 is made up of 13 amino acids. The CDR3 coding sequence is TGTGCCAGCAGTCCCGGACTAGCGGGAGGTAAGTACTTC. Amino acids: CASSPGLAGGKYF.

This rearrangement joins TRBV6-1 to TRBJ1-2; 8 positions match TRBD1. The germline V gene has CDR1 MNHNS and CDR2 SASEGT. J gave up 8 bases and V 6 bases, and 8 bases lay outside the gene matches. This CDR3 contains 13 residues. CDR3 region: CASSPIRDRGYTF. The CDR3 DNA is TGTGCCAGCAGCCCCATCCGGGACAGGGGCTACACCTTC.

CDR3 residues: CASSQPETVPPPYF. The CDR3 bases are TGTGCCAGCAGTCAACCCGAGACAGTCCCCCCTCCGTACTTC. The rearrangement joins TRBV28 to TRBJ2-7; tentative D call: TRBD1 (5 bases). Germline V lookup: CDR1 MDHEN, CDR2 SYDVKM. CDR3 length equals 14 residues. Trimming shortened V by 5 bases and J by 12 bases, and 23 bases separated the two germline ends.

CDR3 in amino acids: CASSLSALAGVNEQFF. CDR3 nucleotide sequence: TGTGCCAGCAGTTTATCGGCGCTAGCGGGAGTCAATGAGCAGTTCTTC. The chain uses TRBV28 and TRBJ2-1; 10 bases are a match to TRBD2. The ends lost 1 base at V and 6 bases at J; junction bases unmatched: 6. This CDR3 comprises 16 residues. Germline V gene lookup returns CDR1 MDHEN and CDR2 SYDVKM. The variable domain in full, completed from reference TRBV28 and TRBJ2-1, reads DVKVTQSSRYLVKRTGEKVFLECVQDMDHENMFWYRQDPGLGLRLIYFSYDVKMKEKGDIPEGYSVSREKKERFSLILESASTNQTSMYLCASSLSALAGVNEQFFGPGTRLTVL.

The rearrangement links TRBV6-5 to TRBJ1-2; tentatively, D is TRBD1 (6 bases). Trimming cost V 8 bases and J 4 bases, with 14 bases left between them. Germline V lookup: CDR1 MNHEY, CDR2 SVGAGI. The CDR3 is 13 amino acids. Here the CDR3 DNA reads TGTGCCAGCGGGAGACAGGACCTCTATGGCTACACCTTC. Protein product: CASGRQDLYGYTF.

This chain joins TRBV7-9 and TRBJ2-3; perhaps TRBD1 as D (6 bases). The CDR3 extends over 15 amino acids. The V gene's germline CDR1 is SEHNR and CDR2 FQNEAQ (reference sequence). The V and J ends lost 1 base and 0 bases respectively, with 8 bases between them. CDR3 residues: CASSLVTGSTDTQYF. DNA for the CDR3: TGTGCCAGCAGCTTAGTTACAGGGAGCACAGATACGCAGTATTTT.

The gene calls are TRBV7-9 and TRBJ2-7; D remains unclear. The CDR3 runs 14 residues. CDR1 is SEHNR and CDR2 is FQNEAQ in the germline V gene (reference sequence). The ends were cut back, 4 bases at V and 2 bases at J, with 12 bases in the middle. CDR3 residues: CASSWVGQTYEQYF. The CDR3 nucleotides read TGTGCCAGCAGCTGGGTTGGGCAGACCTACGAGCAGTACTTC.

This chain uses TRBV5-1 with TRBJ2-5; tentative D call: TRBD2 (7 bases). Germline V CDR1 and CDR2: SGHRS, YFSETQ. Trimming took 4 bases from V and 1 from J, leaving 17 bases between them. The CDR3 runs to 16 residues. CDR3 bases: TGCGCCAGCAGCCCCGGGGGGAGAGGGGGCCAAGAGACCCAGTACTTC. Translation: CASSPGGRGGQETQYF.

This sequence joins TRBV7-2 and TRBJ1-6, with TRBD1 as a possible D gene (5 bases). The CDR3 spans 19 residues. CDR1 and CDR2 from the germline V gene are SGHTA and FQGNSA. V was clipped by 1 base and J by 0 bases, with 16 bases between them. The CDR3 DNA is TGTGCCAGCAGCTTAGATTTCGTGGGGGGAAGCTCCTATAATTCACCCCTCCACTTT. Amino acids: CASSLDFVGGSSYNSPLHF.

This rearrangement joins TRBV5-6 to TRBJ2-7; TRBD1 might be the D (6 bases). V was pared by 6 bases and J by 0 bases, with 16 bases between. This CDR3 contains 15 residues. Germline V gene sequence: CDR1 SGHDT, CDR2 YYEEEE. The CDR3 spells CASTYRETSSYEQYF. The CDR3 DNA sequence: TGTGCCAGCACCTACAGGGAAACAAGCTCCTACGAGCAGTACTTC.

The CDR3 DNA reads as TGTGCCAGCAATCGGGGGGGCGTCAATGAGCAGTTCTTC. Translated, it gives CASNRGGVNEQFF. V usage is TRBV9 and J usage is TRBJ2-1; 8 bases fit TRBD2. Germline V gene data show CDR1 as SGDLS and CDR2 as YYNGEE. V trimming: 6 bases; J trimming: 6 bases; junction bases outside the gene matches: 5. CDR3 length equals 13 residues.